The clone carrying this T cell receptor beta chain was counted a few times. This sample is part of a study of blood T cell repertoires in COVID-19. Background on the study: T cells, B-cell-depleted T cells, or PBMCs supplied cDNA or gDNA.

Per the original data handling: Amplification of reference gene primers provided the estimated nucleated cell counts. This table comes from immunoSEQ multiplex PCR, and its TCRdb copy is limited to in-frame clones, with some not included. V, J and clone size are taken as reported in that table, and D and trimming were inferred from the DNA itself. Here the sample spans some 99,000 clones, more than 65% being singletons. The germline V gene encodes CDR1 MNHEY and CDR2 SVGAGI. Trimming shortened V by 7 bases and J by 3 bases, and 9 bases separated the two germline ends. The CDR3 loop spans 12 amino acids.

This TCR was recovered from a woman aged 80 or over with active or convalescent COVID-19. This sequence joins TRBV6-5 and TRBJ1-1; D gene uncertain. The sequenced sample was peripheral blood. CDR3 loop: CASILRDTEAFF. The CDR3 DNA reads TGTGCCAGCATACTGAGGGACACTGAAGCTTTCTTT.